These 4 T cell receptor beta chains share one sample of origin, sequenced in a study of shared clonotypes between healthy human individuals. CD45RO negativity and positive selection for CCR7 defined naive CD8 cells, a population that excluded terminally differentiated effector memory CD45RA+ cells. Here immunoSEQ multiplex PCR was the method, and the copy in TCRdb shows in-frame clones only, minus some. The sample records about 580,000 clones, roughly 98% being singletons. The specimen was naive CD8+ T cells sorted from blood. Every receptor here comes from a man aged 25 to 40 in good health.

The V gene is TRBV12-5, the J gene TRBJ2-5; the match to TRBD1 covers 12 bases. J lost 4 bases, V lost 7 bases, and 10 bases had no gene match. The CDR3 has 16 residues. Germline V gives CDR1 LGHNT, CDR2 FRNRAP. The CDR3 protein is CASAFPGQGARETQYF. DNA of the CDR3: TGTGCTAGTGCCTTTCCGGGACAGGGGGCGAGAGAGACCCAGTACTTC.

Notes on this clone: A junction boundary mismatches the germline segment, possibly from a read error. The genes are TRBV9 and TRBJ1-1; 7 positions agree with TRBD1. CDR3 length: 14 amino acids. CDR1 SGDLS and CDR2 YYNGEE come from the germline V gene. Written as DNA, the CDR3 is TGTGCCAGCAGCCCCTTCACCGACGGGACAGAGGTCCTTTTT. Translation gives CASSPFTDGTEVLF.

A note on this clone: Germline is not matched at one junction end, which may reflect a read error. The rearrangement links TRBV11-2 to TRBJ2-2, with TRBD2 matching 9 bases. The CDR3 spans 15 residues. The germline gives CDR1 SGHAT, CDR2 FQNNGV. This CDR3 reads CASREAGGNSGELFF. In nucleotides, the CDR3 is TGTGCCAGCAGGGAGGCGGGAGGGAACTCCGGGGAGCTGTTTTTT.

The V and J genes are TRBV15 and TRBJ1-3, with 10 bases identical to TRBD1. This CDR3 has 16 residues. With 1 base clipped from V and 4 bases from J, the junction kept 4 bases outside the gene matches. Germline V gives CDR1 LNHNV, CDR2 YYDKDF (reference sequence). Written as DNA, the CDR3 is TGTGCCACCAGCAGAGCTTTGGGACAGGGGGGAAACACCATATATTTT. Amino acids: CATSRALGQGGNTIYF.